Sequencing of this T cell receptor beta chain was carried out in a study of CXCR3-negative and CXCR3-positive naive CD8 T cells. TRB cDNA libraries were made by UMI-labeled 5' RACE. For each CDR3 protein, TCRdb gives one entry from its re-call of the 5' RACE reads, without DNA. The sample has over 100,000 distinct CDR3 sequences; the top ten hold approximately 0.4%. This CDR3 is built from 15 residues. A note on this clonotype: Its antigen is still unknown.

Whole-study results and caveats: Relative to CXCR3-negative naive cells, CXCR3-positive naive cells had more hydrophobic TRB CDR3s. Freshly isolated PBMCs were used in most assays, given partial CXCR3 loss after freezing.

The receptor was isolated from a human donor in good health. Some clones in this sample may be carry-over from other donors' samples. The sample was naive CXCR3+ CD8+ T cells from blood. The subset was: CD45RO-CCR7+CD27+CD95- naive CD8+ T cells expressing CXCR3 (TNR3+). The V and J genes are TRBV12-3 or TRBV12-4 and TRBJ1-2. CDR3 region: CASSFGLGSPSGYTF.